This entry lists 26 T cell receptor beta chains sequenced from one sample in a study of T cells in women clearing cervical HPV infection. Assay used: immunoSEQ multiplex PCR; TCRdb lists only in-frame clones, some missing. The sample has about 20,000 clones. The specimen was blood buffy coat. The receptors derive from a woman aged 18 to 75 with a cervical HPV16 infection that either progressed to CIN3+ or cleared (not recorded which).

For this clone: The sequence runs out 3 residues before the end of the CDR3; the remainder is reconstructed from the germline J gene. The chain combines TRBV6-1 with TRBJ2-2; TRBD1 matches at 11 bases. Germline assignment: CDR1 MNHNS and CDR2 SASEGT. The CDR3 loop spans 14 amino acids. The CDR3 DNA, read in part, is TGTGCCAGCAGTGGGACAGGGGGCAATTCACCG. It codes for CASSGTGGNSP. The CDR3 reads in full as CASSGTGGNSPLFF.

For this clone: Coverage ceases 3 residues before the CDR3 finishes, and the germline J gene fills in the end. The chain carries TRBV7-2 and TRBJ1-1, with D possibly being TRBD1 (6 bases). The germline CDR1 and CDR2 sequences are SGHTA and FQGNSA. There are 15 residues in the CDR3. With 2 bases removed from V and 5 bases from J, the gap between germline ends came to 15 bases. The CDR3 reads CASSLLRGRGTEAFF. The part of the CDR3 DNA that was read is TGTGCCAGCAGCTTATTGCGGGGGAGGGGGACTGAA. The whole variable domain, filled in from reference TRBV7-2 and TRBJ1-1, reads GAGVSQSPSNKVTEKGKDVELRCDPISGHTALYWYRQSLGQGLEFLIYFQGNSAPDKSGLPSDRFSAERTGGSVSTLTIQRTQQEDSAVYLCASSLLRGRGTEAFFGQGTRLTVV.

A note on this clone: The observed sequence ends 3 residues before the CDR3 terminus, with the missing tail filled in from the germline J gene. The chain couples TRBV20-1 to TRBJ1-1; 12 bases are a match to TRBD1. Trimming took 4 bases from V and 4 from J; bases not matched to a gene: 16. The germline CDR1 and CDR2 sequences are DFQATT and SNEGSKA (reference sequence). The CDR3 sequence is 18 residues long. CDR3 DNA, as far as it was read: TGCAGTGCTACGCCTCTTTCGGGACAGGGGGCGCGGGGCACTGAA. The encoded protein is CSATPLSGQGARGTE. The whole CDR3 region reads CSATPLSGQGARGTEAFF.

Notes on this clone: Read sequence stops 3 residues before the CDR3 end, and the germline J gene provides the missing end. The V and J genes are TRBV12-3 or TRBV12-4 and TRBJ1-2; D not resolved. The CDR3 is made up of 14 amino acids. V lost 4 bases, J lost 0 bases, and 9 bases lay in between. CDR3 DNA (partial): TGTGCCAGCAGTTACCGACAAGCTAACTATGGC. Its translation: CASSYRQANYG. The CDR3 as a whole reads CASSYRQANYGYTF.

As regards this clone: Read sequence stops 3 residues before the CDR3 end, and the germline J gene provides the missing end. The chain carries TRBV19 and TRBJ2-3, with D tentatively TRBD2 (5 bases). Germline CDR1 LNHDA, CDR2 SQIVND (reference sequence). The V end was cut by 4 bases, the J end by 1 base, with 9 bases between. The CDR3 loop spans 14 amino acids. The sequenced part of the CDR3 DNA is TGTGCCAGTAGTAGGCGGGTCCGCACAGATACG. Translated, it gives CASSRRVRTDT. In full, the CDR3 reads CASSRRVRTDTQYF.

The CDR3 sequence is CASSSFGTGDYEQYF. CDR3 DNA, as far as it was read: TGTGCCAGCAGTTCCTTCGGGACAGGGGATTACGAG. This chain uses TRBV12-3 or TRBV12-4 with TRBJ2-7; 10 nucleotides agree with TRBD1. The read terminates 3 residues ahead of where the CDR3 ends, so the germline J gene completes it. Trimming removed 4 bases from V and 4 bases from J; junction bases left unmatched: 7. The CDR3 extends over 15 amino acids.

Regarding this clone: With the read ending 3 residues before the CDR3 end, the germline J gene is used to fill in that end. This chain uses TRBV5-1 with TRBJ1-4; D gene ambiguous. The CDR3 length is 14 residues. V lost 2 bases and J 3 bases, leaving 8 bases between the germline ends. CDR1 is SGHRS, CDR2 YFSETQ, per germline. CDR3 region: CASSFGLANEKLFF. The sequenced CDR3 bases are TGCGCCAGCAGCTTCGGGTTGGCTAATGAAAAA.

The part of the CDR3 DNA that was read is TGTGCCAGCAGCTCCCAACTAGCGGGAGGAAAGGGGACCGGGGAG. This sequence encodes CASSSQLAGGKGTGE. The full CDR3 is CASSSQLAGGKGTGELFF. The chain carries TRBV13 and TRBJ2-2; 12 positions match TRBD2. The read ends 3 residues shy of where the CDR3 ends; the end is completed using the germline J gene. CDR1 and CDR2 (germline): PRHDT, FYEKMQ (reference sequence). This CDR3 has 18 residues. Germline trimming cut 4 bases from V and 5 bases from J; bases unmatched to any gene: 11.

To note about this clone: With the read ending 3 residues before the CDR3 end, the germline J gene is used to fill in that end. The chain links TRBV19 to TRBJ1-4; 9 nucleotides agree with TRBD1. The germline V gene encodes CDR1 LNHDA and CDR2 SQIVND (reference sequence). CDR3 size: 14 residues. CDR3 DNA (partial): TGTGCCAGTACACAGGGGGCGGTGAATTCACCA. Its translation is CASTQGAVNSP. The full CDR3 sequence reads CASTQGAVNSPLFF.

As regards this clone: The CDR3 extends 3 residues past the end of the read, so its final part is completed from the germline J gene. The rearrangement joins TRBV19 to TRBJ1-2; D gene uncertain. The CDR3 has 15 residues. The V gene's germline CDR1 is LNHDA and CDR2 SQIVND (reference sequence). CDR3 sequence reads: CASSKSSGMPDTYTF. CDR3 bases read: TGTGCCAGTAGTAAGTCTAGCGGGATGCCAGATACC.

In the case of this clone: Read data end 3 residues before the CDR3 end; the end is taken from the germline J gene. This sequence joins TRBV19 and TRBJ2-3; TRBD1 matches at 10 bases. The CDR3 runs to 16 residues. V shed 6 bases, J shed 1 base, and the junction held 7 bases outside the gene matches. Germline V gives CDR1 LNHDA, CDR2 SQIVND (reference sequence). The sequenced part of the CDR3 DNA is TGTGCCAGTAGCAGATCGACAGGGGGCGGCACAGATACG. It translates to CASSRSTGGGTDT. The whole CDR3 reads CASSRSTGGGTDTQYF.

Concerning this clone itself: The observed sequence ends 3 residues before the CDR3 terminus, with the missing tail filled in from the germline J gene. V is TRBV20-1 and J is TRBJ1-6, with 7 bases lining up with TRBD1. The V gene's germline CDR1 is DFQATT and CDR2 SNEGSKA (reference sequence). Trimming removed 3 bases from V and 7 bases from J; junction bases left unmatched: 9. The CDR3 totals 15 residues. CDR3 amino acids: CSARSGGGGNSPLHF. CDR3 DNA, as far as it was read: TGCAGTGCTAGGAGTGGAGGGGGCGGGAATTCACCC.

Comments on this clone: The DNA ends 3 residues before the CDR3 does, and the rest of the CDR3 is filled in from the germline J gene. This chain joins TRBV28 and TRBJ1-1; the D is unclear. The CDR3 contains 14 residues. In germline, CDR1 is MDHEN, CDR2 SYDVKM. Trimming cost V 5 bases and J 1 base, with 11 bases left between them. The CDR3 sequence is CASSTTDTNTEAFF. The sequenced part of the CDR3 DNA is TGTGCCAGCAGTACCACAGATACGAACACTGAA.

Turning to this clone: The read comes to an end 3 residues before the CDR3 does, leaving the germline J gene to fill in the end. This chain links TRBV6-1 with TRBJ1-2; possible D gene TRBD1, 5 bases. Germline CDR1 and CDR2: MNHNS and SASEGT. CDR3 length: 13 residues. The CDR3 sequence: CASSGGDREGYTF. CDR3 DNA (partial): TGTGCCAGCAGTGGGGGGGACCGGGAAGGC.

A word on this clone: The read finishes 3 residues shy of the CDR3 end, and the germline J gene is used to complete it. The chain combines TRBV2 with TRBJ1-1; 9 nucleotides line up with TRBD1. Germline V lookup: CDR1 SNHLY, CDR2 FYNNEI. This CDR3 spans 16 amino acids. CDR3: CASNRQGGRAVMEAFF. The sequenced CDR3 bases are TGTGCCAGCAACCGACAGGGGGGCCGCGCTGTAATGGAA. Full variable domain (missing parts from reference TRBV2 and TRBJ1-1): EPEVTQTPSHQVTQMGQEVILRCVPISNHLYFYWYRQILGQKVEFLVSFYNNEISEKSEIFDDQFSVERPDGSNFTLKIRSTKLEDSAMYFCASNRQGGRAVMEAFFGQGTRLTVV.

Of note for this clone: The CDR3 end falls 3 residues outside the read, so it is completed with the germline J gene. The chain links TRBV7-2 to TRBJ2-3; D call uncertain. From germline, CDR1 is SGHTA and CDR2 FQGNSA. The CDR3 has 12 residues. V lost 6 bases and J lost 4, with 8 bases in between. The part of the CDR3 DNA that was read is TGTGCCAGCAGATCAGTATCAGATACG. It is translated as CASRSVSDT. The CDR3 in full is CASRSVSDTQYF.

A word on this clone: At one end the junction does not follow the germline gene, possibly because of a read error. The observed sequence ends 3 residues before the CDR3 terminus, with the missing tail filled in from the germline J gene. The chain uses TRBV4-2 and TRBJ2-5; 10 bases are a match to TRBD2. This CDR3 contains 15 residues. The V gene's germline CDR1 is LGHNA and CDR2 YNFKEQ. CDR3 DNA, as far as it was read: TGCGCCAGCAGCCAAGGAGGGACTAGCGAAGAGACC. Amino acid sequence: CASSQGGTSEET. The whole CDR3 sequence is CASSQGGTSEETQYF.

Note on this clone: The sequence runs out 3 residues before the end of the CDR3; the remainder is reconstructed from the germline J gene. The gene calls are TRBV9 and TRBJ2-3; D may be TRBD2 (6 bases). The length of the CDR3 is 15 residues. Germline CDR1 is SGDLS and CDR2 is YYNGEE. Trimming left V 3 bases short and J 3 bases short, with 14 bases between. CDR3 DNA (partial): TGTGCCAGCAGCGGAGGGACTTTAGGAACAGATACG. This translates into CASSGGTLGTDT. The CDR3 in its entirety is CASSGGTLGTDTQYF.

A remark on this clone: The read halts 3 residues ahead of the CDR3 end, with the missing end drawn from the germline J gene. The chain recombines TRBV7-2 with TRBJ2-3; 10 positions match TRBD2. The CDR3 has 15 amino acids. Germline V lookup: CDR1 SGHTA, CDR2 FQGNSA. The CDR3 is CASSLGLAGVETQYF. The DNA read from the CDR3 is TGTGCCAGCAGCTTAGGGCTAGCGGGAGTGGAGACG.

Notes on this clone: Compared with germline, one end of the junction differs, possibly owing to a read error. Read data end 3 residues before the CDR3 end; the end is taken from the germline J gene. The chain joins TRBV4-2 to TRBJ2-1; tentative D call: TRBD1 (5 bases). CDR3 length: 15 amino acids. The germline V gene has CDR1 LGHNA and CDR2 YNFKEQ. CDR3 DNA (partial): TGCGCCAGCAGCCAAGACAGAACCTCCTACAATGAG. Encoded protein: CASSQDRTSYNE. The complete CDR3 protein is CASSQDRTSYNEQFF.

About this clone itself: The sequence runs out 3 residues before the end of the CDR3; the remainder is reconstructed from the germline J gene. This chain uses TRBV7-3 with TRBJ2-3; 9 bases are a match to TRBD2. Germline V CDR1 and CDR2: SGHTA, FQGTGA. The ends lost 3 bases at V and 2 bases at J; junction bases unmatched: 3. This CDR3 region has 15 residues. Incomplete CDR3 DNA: TGTGCCAGCAGCTTGGCGGGGGGGTTCACAGATACG. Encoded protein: CASSLAGGFTDT. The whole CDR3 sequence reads CASSLAGGFTDTQYF.

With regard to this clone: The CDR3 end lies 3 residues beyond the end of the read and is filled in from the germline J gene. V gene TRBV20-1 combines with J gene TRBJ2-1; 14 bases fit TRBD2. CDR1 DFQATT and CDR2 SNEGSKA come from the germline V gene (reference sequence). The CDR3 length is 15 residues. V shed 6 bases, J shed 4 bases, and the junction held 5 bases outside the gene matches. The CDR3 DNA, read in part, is TGCAGTGCCGAACGACTAGCGGGGGGGTACAATGAG. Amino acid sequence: CSAERLAGGYNE. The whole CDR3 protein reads CSAERLAGGYNEQFF.

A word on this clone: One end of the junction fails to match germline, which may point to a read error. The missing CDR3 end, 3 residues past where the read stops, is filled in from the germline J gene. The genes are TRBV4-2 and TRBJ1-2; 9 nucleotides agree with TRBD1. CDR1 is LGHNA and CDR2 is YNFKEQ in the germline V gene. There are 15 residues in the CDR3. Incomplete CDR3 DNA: TGCGCCAGCAGCCAAGGGACAGGGAGATTGAAGGGC. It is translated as CASSQGTGRLKG. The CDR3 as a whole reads CASSQGTGRLKGYTF.

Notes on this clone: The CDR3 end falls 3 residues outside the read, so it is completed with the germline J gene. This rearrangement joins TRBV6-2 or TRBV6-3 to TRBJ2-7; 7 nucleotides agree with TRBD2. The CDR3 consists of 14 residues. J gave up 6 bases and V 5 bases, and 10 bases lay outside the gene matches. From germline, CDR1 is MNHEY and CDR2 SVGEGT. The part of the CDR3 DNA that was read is TGTGCCAGCAGTCCCCAATGGGGGGGGACCGAG. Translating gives CASSPQWGGTE. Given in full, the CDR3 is CASSPQWGGTEQYF.

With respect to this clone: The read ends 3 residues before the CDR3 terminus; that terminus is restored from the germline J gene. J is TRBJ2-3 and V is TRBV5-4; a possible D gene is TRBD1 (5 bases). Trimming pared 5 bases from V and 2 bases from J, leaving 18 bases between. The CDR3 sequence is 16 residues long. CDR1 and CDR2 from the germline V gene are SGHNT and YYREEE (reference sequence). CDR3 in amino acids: CASRLDPGQITDTQYF. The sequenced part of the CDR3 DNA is TGTGCCAGCAGGTTAGACCCAGGGCAAATCACAGATACG. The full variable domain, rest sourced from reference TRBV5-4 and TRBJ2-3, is ETGVTQSPTHLIKTRGQQVTLRCSSQSGHNTVSWYQQALGQGPQFIFQYYREEENGRGNFPPRFSGLQFPNYSSELNVNALELDDSALYLCASRLDPGQITDTQYFGPGTRLTVL.

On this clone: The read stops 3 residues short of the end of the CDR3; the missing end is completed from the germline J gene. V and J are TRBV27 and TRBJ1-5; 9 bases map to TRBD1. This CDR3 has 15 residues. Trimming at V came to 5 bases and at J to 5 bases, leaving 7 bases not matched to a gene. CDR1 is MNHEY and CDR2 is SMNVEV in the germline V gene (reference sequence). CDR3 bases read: TGTGCCAGCAGTCTCTACAGGGGGCTGGATCAGCCC. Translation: CASSLYRGLDQP. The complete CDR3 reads CASSLYRGLDQPQHF.